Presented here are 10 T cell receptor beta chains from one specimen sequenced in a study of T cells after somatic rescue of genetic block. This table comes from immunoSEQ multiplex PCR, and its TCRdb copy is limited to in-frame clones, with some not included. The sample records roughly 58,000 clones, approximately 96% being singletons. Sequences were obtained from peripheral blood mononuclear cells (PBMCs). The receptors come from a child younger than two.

CDR3 nucleotides: TGTGCCAGCAGCCCCGGACTAGCGCGACCCACCGGGGAGCTGTTTTTT. It encodes CASSPGLARPTGELFF. The chain couples TRBV5-4 to TRBJ2-2; 9 positions match TRBD2. Germline V gene data show CDR1 as SGHNT and CDR2 as YYREEE (reference sequence). This CDR3 is 16 amino acids long. Trimming cost V 4 bases and J 4 bases; bases outside gene matches: 8. Based on the CDR3 plus reference TRBV5-4 and TRBJ2-2, the full variable domain is ETGVTQSPTHLIKTRGQQVTLRCSSQSGHNTVSWYQQALGQGPQFIFQYYREEENGRGNFPPRFSGLQFPNYSSELNVNALELDDSALYLCASSPGLARPTGELFFGEGSRLTVL.

The CDR3 protein is CASSPGRGQGKNAPLEQYF. The DNA of the CDR3 is TGCGCCAGCAGCCCAGGGAGGGGACAGGGAAAAAACGCCCCTTTGGAGCAGTACTTC. The chain has TRBV4-1 and TRBJ2-7, with 9 nucleotides matching TRBD1. With V trimmed by 4 bases and J by 7 bases, 23 bases remained unmatched. CDR1 is MGHRA and CDR2 is YSYEKL in the germline V gene. This CDR3 contains 19 residues.

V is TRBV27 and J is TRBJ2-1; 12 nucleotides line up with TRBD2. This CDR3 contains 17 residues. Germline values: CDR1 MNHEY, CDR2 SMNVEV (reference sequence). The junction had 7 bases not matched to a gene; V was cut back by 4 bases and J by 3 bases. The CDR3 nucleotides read TGTGCCAGCAGTTCGATACGGACTAGCGGGGTCTACAATGAGCAGTTCTTC. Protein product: CASSSIRTSGVYNEQFF.

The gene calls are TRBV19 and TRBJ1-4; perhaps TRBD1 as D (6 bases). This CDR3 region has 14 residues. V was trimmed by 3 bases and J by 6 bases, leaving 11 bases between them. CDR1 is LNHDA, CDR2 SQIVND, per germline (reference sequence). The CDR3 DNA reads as TGTGCCAGTAGTATTTATCGACAGGATGAAAAACTGTTTTTT. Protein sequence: CASSIYRQDEKLFF.

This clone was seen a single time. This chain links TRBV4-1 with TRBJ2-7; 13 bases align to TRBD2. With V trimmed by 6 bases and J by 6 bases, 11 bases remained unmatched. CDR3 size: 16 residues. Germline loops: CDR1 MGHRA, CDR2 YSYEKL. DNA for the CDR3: TGCGCCAGCAGTATAATAACCGGGACTAGCGGGACCGAGCAGTACTTC. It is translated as CASSIITGTSGTEQYF.

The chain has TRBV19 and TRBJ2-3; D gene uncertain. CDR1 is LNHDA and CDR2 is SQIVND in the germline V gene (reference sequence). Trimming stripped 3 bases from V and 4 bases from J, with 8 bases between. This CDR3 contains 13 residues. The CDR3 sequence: CASSIVRADTQYF. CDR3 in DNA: TGTGCCAGTAGTATCGTACGAGCAGATACGCAGTATTTT.

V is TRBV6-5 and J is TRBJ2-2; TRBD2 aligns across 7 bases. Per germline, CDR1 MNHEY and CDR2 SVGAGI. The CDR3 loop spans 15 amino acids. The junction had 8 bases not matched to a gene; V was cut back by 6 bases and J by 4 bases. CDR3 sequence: CASRRAGRSTGELFF. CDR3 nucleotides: TGTGCCAGCAGGAGAGCGGGAAGGAGCACCGGGGAGCTGTTTTTT.

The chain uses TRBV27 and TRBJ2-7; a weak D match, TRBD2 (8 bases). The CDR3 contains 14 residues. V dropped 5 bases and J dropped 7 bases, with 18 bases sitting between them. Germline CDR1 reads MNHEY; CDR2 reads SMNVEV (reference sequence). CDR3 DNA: TGTGCCAGCAGTCCCCGACTAGCGACAGGGGAGCAGTACTTC. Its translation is CASSPRLATGEQYF.

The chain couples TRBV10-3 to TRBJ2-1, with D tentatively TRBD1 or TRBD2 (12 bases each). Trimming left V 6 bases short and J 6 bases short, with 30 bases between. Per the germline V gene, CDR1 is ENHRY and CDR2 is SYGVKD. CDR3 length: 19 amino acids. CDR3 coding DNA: TGTGCCATCAGACAGGGACAGGGGGCTAGCGGGAGGGCCGGCAATGAGCAGTTCTTC. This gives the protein CAIRQGQGASGRAGNEQFF.

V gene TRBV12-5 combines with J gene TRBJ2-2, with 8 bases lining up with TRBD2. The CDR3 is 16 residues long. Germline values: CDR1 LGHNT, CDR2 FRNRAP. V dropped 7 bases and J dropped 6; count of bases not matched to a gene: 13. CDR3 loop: CASDLFSGNIAGELFF. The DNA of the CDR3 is TGTGCTAGTGACCTGTTTAGCGGGAATATCGCCGGGGAGCTGTTTTTT.